This T cell receptor beta chain was recovered during a study of beta chain features in type 1 diabetes. As for the study in general: Similarity in age, gender and cell yields was seen between patients and healthy donors. Findings and limits, study-wide: All four CD4+ subsets from Type 1 diabetes patients carried moderately but significantly shorter TCRB CDR3s.

The sequenced template was cDNA made from the entire isolated RNA. Here immunoSEQ multiplex PCR was the method, and the copy in TCRdb shows in-frame clones only, minus some. Of under 200,000 clones in the sample, around a tenth were seen once. Only a few counts were recorded for this clone. Its antigen is undetermined. The length of the CDR3 is 12 residues. Trimming left V 8 bases short and J 3 bases short, with 7 bases between. Germline assignment: CDR1 MNHEY and CDR2 SMNVEV (reference sequence). This sequence was found in a man aged 30 to 39 with type 1 diabetes. The genes are TRBV27 and TRBJ2-2, with D perhaps TRBD2 (5 bases). The sequencing input was central memory CD4+ T cells from blood. The CDR3 DNA reads TGTGCCAGCGGACTTTACACCGGGGAGCTGTTTTTT. The encoded protein is CASGLYTGELFF.